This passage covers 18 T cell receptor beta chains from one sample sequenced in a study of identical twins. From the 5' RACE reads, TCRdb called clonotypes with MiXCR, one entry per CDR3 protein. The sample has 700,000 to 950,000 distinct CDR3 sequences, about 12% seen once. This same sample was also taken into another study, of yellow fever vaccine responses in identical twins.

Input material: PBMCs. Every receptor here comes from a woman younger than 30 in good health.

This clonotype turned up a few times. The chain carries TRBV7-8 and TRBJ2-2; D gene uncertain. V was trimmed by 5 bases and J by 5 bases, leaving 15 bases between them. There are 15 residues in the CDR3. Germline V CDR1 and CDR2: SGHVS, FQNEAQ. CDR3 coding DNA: TGTGCCAGCAGCCCAGAGGTAGTCCCTACCGGGGAGCTGTTTTTT. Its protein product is CASSPEVVPTGELFF. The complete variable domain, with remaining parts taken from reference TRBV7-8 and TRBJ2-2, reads GAGVSQSPRYKVAKRGQDVALRCDPISGHVSLFWYQQALGQGPEFLTYFQNEAQLDKSGLPSDRFFAERPEGSVSTLKIQRTQQEDSAVYLCASSPEVVPTGELFFGEGSRLTVL.

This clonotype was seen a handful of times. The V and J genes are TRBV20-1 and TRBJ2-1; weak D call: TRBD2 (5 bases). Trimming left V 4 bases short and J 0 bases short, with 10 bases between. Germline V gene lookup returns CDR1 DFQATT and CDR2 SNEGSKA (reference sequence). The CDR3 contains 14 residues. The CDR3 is CSATQRSSYNEQFF. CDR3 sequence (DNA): TGCAGTGCTACTCAGCGGTCCTCCTACAATGAGCAGTTCTTC.

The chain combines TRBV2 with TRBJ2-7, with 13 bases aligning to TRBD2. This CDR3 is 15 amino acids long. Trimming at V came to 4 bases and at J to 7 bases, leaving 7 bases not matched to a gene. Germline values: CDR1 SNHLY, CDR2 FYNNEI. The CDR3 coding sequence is TGTGCCAGCAGTGGGGGACTAGCGGGAACTAGGGAGCAGTACTTC. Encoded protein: CASSGGLAGTREQYF.

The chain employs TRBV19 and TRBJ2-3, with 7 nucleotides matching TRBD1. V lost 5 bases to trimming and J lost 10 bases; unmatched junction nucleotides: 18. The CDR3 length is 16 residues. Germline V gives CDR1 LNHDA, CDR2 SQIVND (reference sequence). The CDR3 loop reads CASSPSPRDRVMAQYF. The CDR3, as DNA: TGTGCCAGTAGTCCTTCCCCCCGGGACAGAGTCATGGCGCAGTATTTT.

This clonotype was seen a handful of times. CDR3 amino acids: CASSHGGAVFGEQFF. The CDR3 DNA sequence: TGTGCCAGCAGTCACGGGGGGGCCGTTTTCGGTGAGCAGTTCTTC. The chain uses TRBV28 and TRBJ2-1, with 8 positions matching TRBD2. CDR1 and CDR2 (germline): MDHEN, SYDVKM. This CDR3 contains 15 residues. The V gene end was trimmed by 5 bases and the J gene end by 9 bases; junction bases not matched to a gene: 12.

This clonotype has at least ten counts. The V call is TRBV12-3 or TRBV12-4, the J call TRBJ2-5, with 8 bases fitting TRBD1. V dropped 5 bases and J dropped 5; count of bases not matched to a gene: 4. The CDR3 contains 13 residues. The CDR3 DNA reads TGTGCCAGCAGTCGACAGGGGTTGGAGACCCAGTACTTC. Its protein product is CASSRQGLETQYF.

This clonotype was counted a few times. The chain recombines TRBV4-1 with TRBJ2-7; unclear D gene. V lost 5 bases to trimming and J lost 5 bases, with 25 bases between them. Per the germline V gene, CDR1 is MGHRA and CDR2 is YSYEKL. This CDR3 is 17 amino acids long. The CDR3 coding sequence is TGCGCCAGCAGCTCAAGCCCCGCGACCGCCCAGGCCAACGAGCAGTACTTC. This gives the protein CASSSSPATAQANEQYF.

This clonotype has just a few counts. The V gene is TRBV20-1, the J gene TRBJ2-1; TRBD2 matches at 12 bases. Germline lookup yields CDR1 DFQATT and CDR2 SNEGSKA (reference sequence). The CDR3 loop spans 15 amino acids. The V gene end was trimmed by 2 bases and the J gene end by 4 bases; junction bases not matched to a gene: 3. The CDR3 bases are TGCAGTGCTAGAAGCACTAGCGGGGGGTACAATGAGCAGTTCTTC. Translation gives CSARSTSGGYNEQFF.

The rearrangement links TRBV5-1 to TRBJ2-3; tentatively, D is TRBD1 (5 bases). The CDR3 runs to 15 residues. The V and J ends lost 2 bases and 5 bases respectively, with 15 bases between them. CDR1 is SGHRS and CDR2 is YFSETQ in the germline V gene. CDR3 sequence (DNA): TGCGCCAGCAGCTTTACGGCAGGGCTTTTAGATACGCAGTATTTT. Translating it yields CASSFTAGLLDTQYF.

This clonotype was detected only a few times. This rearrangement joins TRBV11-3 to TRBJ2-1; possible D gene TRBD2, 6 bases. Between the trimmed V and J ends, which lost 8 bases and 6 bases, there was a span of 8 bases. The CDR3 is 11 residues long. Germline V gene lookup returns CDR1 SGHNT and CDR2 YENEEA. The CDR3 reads CASAGGNEQFF. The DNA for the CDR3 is TGTGCCAGCGCCGGGGGCAATGAGCAGTTCTTC. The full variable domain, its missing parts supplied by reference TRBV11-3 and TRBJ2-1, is EAGVVQSPRYKIIEKKQPVAFWCNPISGHNTLYWYLQNLGQGPELLIRYENEEAVDDSQLPKDRFSAERLKGVDSTLKIQPAELGDSAVYLCASAGGNEQFFGPGTRLTVL.

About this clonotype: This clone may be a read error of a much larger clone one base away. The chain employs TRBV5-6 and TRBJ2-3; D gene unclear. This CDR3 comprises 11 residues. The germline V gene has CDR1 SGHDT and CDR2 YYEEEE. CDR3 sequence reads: CAGRTGDTQYF. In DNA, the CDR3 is TGTGCCGGCAGAACGGGAGATACGCAGTATTTT.

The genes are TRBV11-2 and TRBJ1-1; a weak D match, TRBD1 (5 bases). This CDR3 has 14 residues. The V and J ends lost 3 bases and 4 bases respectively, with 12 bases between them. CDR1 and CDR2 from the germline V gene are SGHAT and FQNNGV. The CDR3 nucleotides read TGTGCCAGCAGCTTCCAGGGTAGGAGCACTGAAGCTTTCTTT. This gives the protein CASSFQGRSTEAFF.

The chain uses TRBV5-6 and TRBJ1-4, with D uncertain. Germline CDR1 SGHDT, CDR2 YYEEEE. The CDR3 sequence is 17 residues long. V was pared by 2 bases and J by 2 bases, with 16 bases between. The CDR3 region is CASSFDAGGRTNEKLFF. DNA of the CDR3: TGTGCCAGCAGCTTTGATGCCGGAGGACGGACTAATGAAAAACTGTTTTTT.

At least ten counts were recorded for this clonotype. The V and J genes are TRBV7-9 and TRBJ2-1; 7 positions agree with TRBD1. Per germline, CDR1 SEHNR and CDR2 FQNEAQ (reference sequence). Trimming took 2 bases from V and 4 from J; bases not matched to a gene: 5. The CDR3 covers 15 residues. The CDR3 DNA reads TGTGCCAGCAGCTTATCGGGCAGGGGGTACAATGAGCAGTTCTTC. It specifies CASSLSGRGYNEQFF.

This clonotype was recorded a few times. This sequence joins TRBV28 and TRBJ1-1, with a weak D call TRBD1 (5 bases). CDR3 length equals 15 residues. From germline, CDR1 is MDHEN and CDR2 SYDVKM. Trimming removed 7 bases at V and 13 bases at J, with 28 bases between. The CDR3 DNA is TGTGCCAGCAAGGCCGGTCACGGGACTCTAAAGATGGGTTTCTTT. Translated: CASKAGHGTLKMGFF.

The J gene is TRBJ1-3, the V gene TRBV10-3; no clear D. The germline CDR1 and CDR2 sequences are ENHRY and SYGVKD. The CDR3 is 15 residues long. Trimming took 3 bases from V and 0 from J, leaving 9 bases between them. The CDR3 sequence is CAISDGRSSGNTIYF. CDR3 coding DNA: TGTGCCATCAGTGATGGACGGTCCTCTGGAAACACCATATATTTT.

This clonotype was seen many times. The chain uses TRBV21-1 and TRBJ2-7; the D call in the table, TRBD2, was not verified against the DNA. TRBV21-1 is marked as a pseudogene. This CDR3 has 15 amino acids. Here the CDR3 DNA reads TGTGCCAGCAGCAAAGTTAGGCCCGTCTCCTACGAGCAGTACGTC. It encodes CASSKVRPVSYEQYV.

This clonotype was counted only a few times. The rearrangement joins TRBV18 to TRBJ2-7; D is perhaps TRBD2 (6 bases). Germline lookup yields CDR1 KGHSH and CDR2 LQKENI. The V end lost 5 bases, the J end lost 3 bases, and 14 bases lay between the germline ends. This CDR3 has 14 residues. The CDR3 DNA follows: TGTGCCAGCTCATCCATAGCGGACCGCTACGAGCAGTACGTC. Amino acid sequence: CASSSIADRYEQYV.